These 25 T cell receptor beta chains originate from one sample sequenced in a study of cytomegalovirus exposure and HLA in healthy donors listed by TCRdb under 2017. The library was made by the immunoSEQ multiplex PCR assay. Not all clones reach the TCRdb copy of this immuneACCESS table, which keeps in-frame sequences only. Checked studies attribute under half of the gap to unresolved V genes and leave the rest unexplained. The table for this sample lists 70,000 or so clones; 90% to 95% of them were counted only once. The ten largest clones represent 1.5% to 2% of the sample. The sample was PBMCs. These receptors originate from a woman between 18 and 30 years old in good health and CMV-seropositive.

This chain uses TRBV7-9 with TRBJ2-3, with a tentative D call TRBD2 (5 bases). Germline V lookup: CDR1 SEHNR, CDR2 FQNEAQ (reference sequence). Trimming cost V 5 bases and J 0 bases, with 15 bases left between them. The CDR3 runs 16 residues. The CDR3 coding sequence is TGTGCCAGCAGCCCCTCGGACTCTTCTAGCACAGATACGCAGTATTTT. This codes for CASSPSDSSSTDTQYF. The full variable domain, completed using reference TRBV7-9 and TRBJ2-3, is DTGVSQNPRHKITKRGQNVTFRCDPISEHNRLYWYRQTLGQGPEFLTYFQNEAQLEKSRLLSDRFSAERPKGSFSTLEIQRTEQGDSAMYLCASSPSDSSSTDTQYFGPGTRLTVL.

V and J are TRBV15 and TRBJ1-5; D possibly corresponds to TRBD1 (5 bases). This CDR3 has 14 amino acids. CDR1 and CDR2 (germline): LNHNV, YYDKDF (reference sequence). Between the trimmed V and J ends, which lost 2 bases and 6 bases, there was a span of 11 bases. For the CDR3, the DNA is TGTGCCACCAGCAGATCCAAAGGGGCTCAGCCCCAGCATTTT. This translates into CATSRSKGAQPQHF.

This rearrangement joins TRBV5-6 to TRBJ2-7; TRBD2 aligns across 11 bases. The V gene end was trimmed by 3 bases and the J gene end by 3 bases; junction bases not matched to a gene: 5. In germline, CDR1 is SGHDT, CDR2 YYEEEE. The CDR3 runs 15 residues. Here the CDR3 reads CASSSLAGGNYEQYF. The CDR3 DNA reads TGTGCCAGCAGCTCGTTAGCGGGAGGGAACTACGAGCAGTACTTC.

The rearrangement joins TRBV9 to TRBJ2-1; TRBD1 matches 7 bases. Unmatched junction bases numbered 4, after V lost 4 bases and J lost 0 bases. CDR3 length equals 15 residues. Germline V gene data show CDR1 as SGDLS and CDR2 as YYNGEE. CDR3 amino acids: CASSPGQLSYNEQFF. The CDR3 region has the DNA TGTGCCAGCAGCCCGGGACAGCTCTCCTACAATGAGCAGTTCTTC.

The J gene is TRBJ2-3, the V gene TRBV19; 8 bases are a match to TRBD1. The germline V gene has CDR1 LNHDA and CDR2 SQIVND (reference sequence). V shed 7 bases, J shed 5 bases, and the junction held 8 bases outside the gene matches. This CDR3 is built from 14 residues. The CDR3 coding sequence is TGTGCCAGTACCCTCCGAGGGACAGGAGATACGCAGTATTTT. As protein: CASTLRGTGDTQYF.

This chain connects TRBV18 to TRBJ2-5, with D maybe TRBD1 (6 bases). The CDR3 runs to 16 residues. Deletions cut 4 bases from V and 2 bases from J, with 17 bases between. The V gene's germline CDR1 is KGHSH and CDR2 LQKENI. The CDR3 DNA reads as TGTGCCAGCTCACGGTTAACAGGGCAAGGGCAAGAGACCCAGTACTTC. It encodes CASSRLTGQGQETQYF. Based on the CDR3 plus reference TRBV18 and TRBJ2-5, the full variable domain is NAGVMQNPRHLVRRRGQEARLRCSPMKGHSHVYWYRQLPEEGLKFMVYLQKENIIDESGMPKERFSAEFPKEGPSILRIQQVVRGDSAAYFCASSRLTGQGQETQYFGPGTRLLVL.

The CDR3 bases are TGCGCCAGCAGCTCTAGCGGGAGGAGGAGCGGGGAGCTGTTTTTT. Protein: CASSSSGRRSGELFF. J is TRBJ2-2 and V is TRBV5-1, with 11 bases fitting TRBD2. Germline-derived CDR1 and CDR2 are SGHRS and YFSETQ. V lost 3 bases to trimming and J lost 7 bases; unmatched junction nucleotides: 5. The CDR3 sequence is 15 residues long. Based on the CDR3 plus reference TRBV5-1 and TRBJ2-2, the full variable domain is KAGVTQTPRYLIKTRGQQVTLSCSPISGHRSVSWYQQTPGQGLQFLFEYFSETQRNKGNFPGRFSGRQFSNSRSEMNVSTLELGDSALYLCASSSSGRRSGELFFGEGSRLTVL.

V gene TRBV5-1 combines with J gene TRBJ2-7; the D gene is possibly TRBD1 (6 bases). The CDR3 has 15 residues. V was pared by 4 bases and J by 2 bases, with 16 bases between. The germline CDR1 and CDR2 sequences are SGHRS and YFSETQ. In nucleotides, the CDR3 is TGCGCCAGCAGCCCCGAAGTAGGGACAACCTACGAGCAGTACTTC. It codes for CASSPEVGTTYEQYF.

The chain recombines TRBV2 with TRBJ1-2; 7 positions match TRBD1. Trimming at V came to 7 bases and at J to 0 bases, leaving 11 bases not matched to a gene. The CDR3 has 16 residues. CDR1 and CDR2 from the germline V gene are SNHLY and FYNNEI. The CDR3 protein is CASTLDRRVTNYGYTF. The CDR3 DNA reads as TGTGCCAGCACCTTGGACAGGAGAGTTACTAACTATGGCTACACCTTC.

CDR3 sequence reads: CASSLGRNRRPRTDTQYF. CDR3 nucleotides: TGTGCCAGCAGCTTAGGAAGGAATAGGAGGCCCCGCACAGATACGCAGTATTTT. The gene calls are TRBV7-2 and TRBJ2-3; D is perhaps TRBD2 (5 bases). The germline gives CDR1 SGHTA, CDR2 FQGNSA. V was pared by 1 base and J by 1 base, with 18 bases between. This CDR3 has 18 residues.

V is TRBV19 and J is TRBJ1-2; 12 bases map to TRBD1. This CDR3 spans 15 amino acids. J lost 8 bases, V lost 4 bases, and 8 bases had no gene match. From germline, CDR1 is LNHDA and CDR2 SQIVND (reference sequence). Here the CDR3 reads CASSTSRDRGQGYTF. The DNA of the CDR3 is TGTGCCAGTAGTACCTCACGGGACAGGGGGCAAGGCTACACCTTC.

The chain is built from TRBV9 and TRBJ1-4; the match to TRBD1 covers 9 bases. The CDR3 has 16 residues. Germline V gene sequence: CDR1 SGDLS, CDR2 YYNGEE. Losses at the gene ends were 3 bases for V and 3 bases for J; bases not matched to a gene: 6. CDR3 coding DNA: TGTGCCAGCAGCGGAAGACAGGGGGGAGCTAATGAAAAACTGTTTTTT. As protein: CASSGRQGGANEKLFF.

The chain joins TRBV7-2 to TRBJ2-5; TRBD1 might be the D (6 bases). Germline-derived CDR1 and CDR2 are SGHTA and FQGNSA. The V gene lost 3 bases and the J gene lost 3 bases, with 11 bases spanning the gap. The CDR3 has 14 residues. CDR3 residues: CASSLDRTKETQYF. The CDR3, as DNA: TGTGCCAGCAGCTTGGACAGAACCAAAGAGACCCAGTACTTC.

The rearrangement joins TRBV7-2 to TRBJ2-1; 11 nucleotides agree with TRBD2. The CDR3 loop spans 16 amino acids. Trimming cost V 4 bases and J 2 bases; bases outside gene matches: 4. Germline V gene data show CDR1 as SGHTA and CDR2 as FQGNSA. The CDR3 DNA is TGTGCCAGCAGCTACTCTAGCGGGGGGACCTACAATGAGCAGTTCTTC. This sequence encodes CASSYSSGGTYNEQFF.

This chain connects TRBV27 to TRBJ1-1, with 9 bases that match TRBD1. Trimming took 5 bases from V and 8 from J; bases not matched to a gene: 9. CDR3 size: 14 residues. The germline CDR1 and CDR2 sequences are MNHEY and SMNVEV (reference sequence). For the CDR3, the DNA is TGTGCCAGCAGTCTACAGGGGGCGCAGCAAGAAGCTTTCTTT. Amino acids: CASSLQGAQQEAFF.

The gene calls are TRBV7-6 and TRBJ2-1, with 11 bases fitting TRBD2. The length of the CDR3 is 16 residues. V lost 5 bases and J lost 3; bases outside the gene matches: 6. CDR1 SGHVS and CDR2 FNYEAQ come from the germline V gene. CDR3 DNA: TGTGCCAGCAGCCCAGTAGCGGGGGGGCTCTACAATGAGCAGTTCTTC. Its translation: CASSPVAGGLYNEQFF.

This chain connects TRBV4-3 to TRBJ2-3; D is perhaps TRBD2 (6 bases). Germline V CDR1 and CDR2: LGHNA, YSLEER. CDR3 length: 17 amino acids. The ends were cut back, 0 bases at V and 4 bases at J, with 17 bases in the middle. The CDR3 nucleotides read TGCGCCAGCAGCCAAGATCTAGTCCGAGGGGAGGCAGATACGCAGTATTTT. Translation gives CASSQDLVRGEADTQYF.

This chain links TRBV27 with TRBJ2-7, with 12 bases lining up with TRBD2. Germline V gene lookup returns CDR1 MNHEY and CDR2 SMNVEV (reference sequence). The CDR3 sequence is 16 residues long. The V segment lost 7 bases and the J segment 4 bases; nucleotides outside the gene matches: 11. CDR3 bases: TGTGCCAGCAAGACTAGCGGGGGCCATACTTTGTACGAGCAGTACTTC. Its translation: CASKTSGGHTLYEQYF.

The V and J genes are TRBV5-1 and TRBJ2-7; 8 nucleotides agree with TRBD1. The CDR3 contains 14 residues. Germline V gene lookup returns CDR1 SGHRS and CDR2 YFSETQ. The ends lost 2 bases at V and 2 bases at J; junction bases unmatched: 3. CDR3 in amino acids: CASSFGQGPYEQYF. The CDR3 region has the DNA TGCGCCAGCAGCTTTGGACAGGGCCCCTACGAGCAGTACTTC.

V is TRBV6-1 and J is TRBJ2-1; TRBD1 might be the D (7 bases). The CDR3 is made up of 14 amino acids. Germline CDR1 reads MNHNS; CDR2 reads SASEGT. The V gene lost 9 bases and the J gene lost 6 bases, with 18 bases spanning the gap. The CDR3 spells CASEGAAGGNEQFF. The CDR3 coding sequence is TGTGCCAGTGAGGGGGCTGCCGGGGGCAATGAGCAGTTCTTC.

This sequence joins TRBV5-1 and TRBJ2-3, with a possible D match to TRBD1 (7 bases). V was cut by 3 bases and J by 0 bases, with 20 bases left in between. CDR1 and CDR2 from the germline V gene are SGHRS and YFSETQ. There are 18 residues in the CDR3. CDR3 sequence reads: CASSSRGASTSSTDTQYF. As DNA, the CDR3 is TGCGCCAGCAGCTCCAGGGGGGCATCAACCTCAAGCACAGATACGCAGTATTTT. Full variable domain (missing parts from reference TRBV5-1 and TRBJ2-3): KAGVTQTPRYLIKTRGQQVTLSCSPISGHRSVSWYQQTPGQGLQFLFEYFSETQRNKGNFPGRFSGRQFSNSRSEMNVSTLELGDSALYLCASSSRGASTSSTDTQYFGPGTRLTVL.

This clone has a single count. J is TRBJ2-3 and V is TRBV6-6, with 10 bases fitting TRBD2. The CDR3 length is 16 residues. Germline lookup yields CDR1 MNHNY and CDR2 SVGAGI (reference sequence). J lost 4 bases, V lost 0 bases, and 4 bases had no gene match. Here the CDR3 reads CASSYSPSGSADTQYF. CDR3 DNA: TGTGCCAGCAGTTACTCCCCTAGCGGGAGTGCAGATACGCAGTATTTT.

The count of this clone is one. The V and J genes are TRBV5-1 and TRBJ2-5, with TRBD2 identical over 8 bases. The CDR3 covers 16 residues. J gave up 1 base and V 0 bases, and 5 bases lay outside the gene matches. Per germline, CDR1 SGHRS and CDR2 YFSETQ. The CDR3 spells CASSLEAAGVQETQYF. CDR3 DNA: TGCGCCAGCAGCTTGGAAGCAGCGGGGGTCCAAGAGACCCAGTACTTC.

This clone occurred once. The genes are TRBV6-5 and TRBJ2-5, with 7 bases aligning to TRBD2. The CDR3 extends over 13 amino acids. After removal of 6 bases from V and 7 bases from J, the junction contained 8 bases not matched to a gene. Germline values: CDR1 MNHEY, CDR2 SVGAGI. Written as DNA, the CDR3 is TGTGCCAGCAGCCCCGGGGGGAAGGGGACCCAGTACTTC. Its translation is CASSPGGKGTQYF.

The gene calls are TRBV7-8 and TRBJ1-2; possibly TRBD1 for D (6 bases). CDR3 length equals 17 residues. With 0 bases removed from V and 5 bases from J, the gap between germline ends came to 19 bases. Germline values: CDR1 SGHVS, CDR2 FQNEAQ. CDR3 sequence: CASSLADSGARAYGYTF. The CDR3 DNA follows: TGTGCCAGCAGCTTAGCGGACTCAGGGGCCAGGGCATATGGCTACACCTTC. Full variable domain (outside the CDR3, taken from reference TRBV7-8 and TRBJ1-2): GAGVSQSPRYKVAKRGQDVALRCDPISGHVSLFWYQQALGQGPEFLTYFQNEAQLDKSGLPSDRFFAERPEGSVSTLKIQRTQQEDSAVYLCASSLADSGARAYGYTFGSGTRLTVV.